This T cell receptor beta chain emerged from a study of blood T cell repertoires in COVID-19. In the study overall: The origin of the acute and convalescent COVID-19 samples was the United States, Italy and Spain. From T cells, B-cell-depleted T cells, or PBMCs came the material, which was cDNA or gDNA.

The CDR3 is 13 residues long. V lost 4 bases and J lost 1, with 7 bases in between. Per the germline V gene, CDR1 is SNHLY and CDR2 is FYNNEI. The data were produced by immunoSEQ multiplex PCR, yet TCRdb's version contains in-frame clones alone and is incomplete. The sample shows a few hundred thousand clones, 80% to 85% of them seen only once. Grouping used clinical history reported by participants in a survey and questionnaire. Two negative PCRs, clearance, or symptom resolution characterized the recovered Cohort 3 donors. A word on this clone: The sample holds other DNA sequences that translate to the same CDR3.

This chain connects TRBV2 to TRBJ1-1; D not resolved. The clonotype comes from a woman between 45 and 65 years old who had recovered from COVID-19. Specimen: PBMCs or T cells enriched from blood (not recorded which). This CDR3 is CASSVEPNTEAFF. CDR3 nucleotides: TGTGCCAGCAGTGTGGAGCCGAACACTGAAGCTTTCTTT. Full variable domain (rest looked up from reference TRBV2 and TRBJ1-1): EPEVTQTPSHQVTQMGQEVILRCVPISNHLYFYWYRQILGQKVEFLVSFYNNEISEKSEIFDDQFSVERPDGSNFTLKIRSTKLEDSAMYFCASSVEPNTEAFFGQGTRLTVV.